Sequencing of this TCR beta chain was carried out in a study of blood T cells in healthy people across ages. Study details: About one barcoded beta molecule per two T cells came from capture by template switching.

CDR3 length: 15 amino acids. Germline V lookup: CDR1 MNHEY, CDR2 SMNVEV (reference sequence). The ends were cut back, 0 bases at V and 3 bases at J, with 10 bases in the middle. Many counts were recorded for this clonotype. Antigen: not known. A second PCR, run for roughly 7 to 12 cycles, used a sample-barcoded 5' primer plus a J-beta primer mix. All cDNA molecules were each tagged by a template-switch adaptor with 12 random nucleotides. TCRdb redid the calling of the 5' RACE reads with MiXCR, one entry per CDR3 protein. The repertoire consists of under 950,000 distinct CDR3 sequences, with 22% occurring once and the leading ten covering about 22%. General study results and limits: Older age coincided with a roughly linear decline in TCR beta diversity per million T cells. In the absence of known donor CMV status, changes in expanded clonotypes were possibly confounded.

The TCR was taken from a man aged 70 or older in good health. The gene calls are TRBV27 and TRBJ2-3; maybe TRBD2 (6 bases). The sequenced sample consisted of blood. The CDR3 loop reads CASSLSWRATDTQYF. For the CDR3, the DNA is TGTGCCAGCAGTTTATCGTGGAGGGCGACAGATACGCAGTATTTT.